Listed below are T cell receptor beta chains from one sample, sequenced in a study of blood T cell repertoires in COVID-19. Sequencing used immunoSEQ multiplex PCR; TCRdb keeps in-frame clones, though not all of them. The repertoire holds around 30,000 clones, with roughly 80% as singletons. The sample consisted of peripheral blood. The receptors come from a man older than 75 with active or convalescent COVID-19. CDR3s include the opening cysteine and the closing phenylalanine or tryptophan. A D gene is named only where the DNA matches it firmly. The size of a clone is reported for some rows only, either as once, few or many, or as a class for expanded clones.

size,D,V,J,DNA,CDR3
.,.,TRBV6-1,TRBJ2-6,TGTGCCAGCAGTGAGTTAGCTGCGACCCCCGGCTTGACTTTC,CASSELAATPGLTF
.,.,TRBV5-1,TRBJ1-5,TGCGCCAGCAGCTCAAGCCGGGGTCAGCCCCAGCATTTT,CASSSSRGQPQHF
medium-sized,TRBD2,TRBV13,TRBJ2-1,TGTGCCAGCAGCTTCCTAGCGGGGAACAATGAGCAGTTCTTC,CASSFLAGNNEQFF
.,.,TRBV5-1,TRBJ1-5,TGCGCCAGCAGCCCGGGGGTTAGCAATCAGCCCCAGCATTTT,CASSPGVSNQPQHF
.,.,TRBV7-9,TRBJ1-2,TGTGCCAGCAGCTTAGATAAGGAGTACTATGGCTACACCTTC,CASSLDKEYYGYTF
.,TRBD1,TRBV27,TRBJ2-1,TGTGCCAGCAGCCTCAGGACAGGTTCCGTTGAGCAGTTCTTC,CASSLRTGSVEQFF
few,.,TRBV6-6,TRBJ2-7,TGTGCCAGCAGTAGTACCCGGAGCTCCTACGAGCAGTACTTC,CASSSTRSSYEQYF
.,TRBD2,TRBV5-1,TRBJ2-1,TGCGCCAGTGCGAAAAGGACTAGCGTAGGCAATGAGCAGTTCTTC,CASAKRTSVGNEQFF
.,TRBD2,TRBV6-2/TRBV6-3,TRBJ2-1,TGTGCCAGCAGTTACCCAGCCGGGACTAGCGGGGACAATGAGCAGTTCTTC,CASSYPAGTSGDNEQFF
few,.,TRBV19,TRBJ2-2,TGTGCCAGTAGACCGGGACACTTGAACACCGGGGAGCTGTTTTTT,CASRPGHLNTGELFF
.,TRBD1,TRBV27,TRBJ1-2,TGTGCCAGCAGTTCACAGGGGGTCGTGAACTATGGCTACACCTTC,CASSSQGVVNYGYTF
.,TRBD2,TRBV7-2,TRBJ2-5,TGTGCCAGCAGCAGAACTAGCGGGAGTGCAGAGACCCAGTACTTC,CASSRTSGSAETQYF
.,.,TRBV28,TRBJ1-5,TGTGCCAGCAGTCCCCGGACAGCTAATAGCAATCAGCCCCAGCATTTT,CASSPRTANSNQPQHF
once,.,TRBV10-3,TRBJ2-1,TGTGCCATCAGTGTGATAGACAGTAATGAGCAGTTCTTC,CAISVIDSNEQFF
.,TRBD1,TRBV19,TRBJ1-5,TGTGCCAGTAGTGGGGGGACAGGCCCCTGGATTGTGAGCAATCAGCCCCAGCATTTT,CASSGGTGPWIVSNQPQHF
.,.,TRBV12-5,TRBJ1-2,TGTGCTAGTGGAAATGGGTTCAGGGGCATCGACTATGGCTACACCTTC,CASGNGFRGIDYGYTF
.,TRBD2,TRBV4-1,TRBJ2-2,TGCGCCAGCAGCCAAAGCCTAGCGGGAGATGGCACCGGGGAGCTGTTTTTT,CASSQSLAGDGTGELFF
once,TRBD1,TRBV29-1,TRBJ1-2,TGCAGCGTTGAAGACGTGGGACAGGGGAGAGGTGGCTACACCTTC,CSVEDVGQGRGGYTF
.,.,TRBV30,TRBJ1-4,TGTGCCTGGAGTGTTGGACTTGCAACTAATGAAAAACTGTTTTTT,CAWSVGLATNEKLFF
.,TRBD2,TRBV6-2/TRBV6-3,TRBJ2-7,TGTGCCAGCAGTTACAGAGGACTAGCAACCTACGAGCAGTACTTC,CASSYRGLATYEQYF
.,TRBD1,TRBV6-5,TRBJ1-2,TGTGCCAGCAGTCGACAGGGGTTAGATGGCTACACCTTC,CASSRQGLDGYTF
.,TRBD1,TRBV2,TRBJ1-5,TGTGCCAGCAGTCGACAGGGTGGTGATCAGCCCCAGCATTTT,CASSRQGGDQPQHF
.,TRBD1,TRBV27,TRBJ2-3,TGTGCCAGCAGTCCGCCGGACAGGGGGCTGGGCACAGATACGCAGTATTTT,CASSPPDRGLGTDTQYF
.,TRBD1,TRBV27,TRBJ1-2,TGTGCCAGCAGTCCCCGCGGACAGGGGACCTATGGCTACACCTTC,CASSPRGQGTYGYTF
.,TRBD1,TRBV2,TRBJ2-3,TGTGCCAGCAGCACCCCCCCTTTAGGCCCGGGACAGACATGGGGTTATATTACAGATACGCAGTATTTT,CASSTPPLGPGQTWGYITDTQYF
.,.,TRBV19,TRBJ2-1,TGTGCCAGTAGTATCGCGGCAGGGCCTTACAATGAGCAGTTCTTC,CASSIAAGPYNEQFF
.,TRBD2,TRBV6-5,TRBJ2-1,TGTGCCAGCAGTTACTCCCCAGGGAGGGATGAGCAGTTCTTC,CASSYSPGRDEQFF
.,.,TRBV27,TRBJ1-1,TGTGCCAGCAGTTTATCGGTGGCAGGTATAGCTTTCTTT,CASSLSVAGIAFF
.,TRBD2,TRBV19,TRBJ2-5,TGTGCCAGTAGTGGGCTAGCGGGACTAGAAGAGACCCAGTACTTC,CASSGLAGLEETQYF
.,.,TRBV29-1,TRBJ1-1,TGCAGCGTTCTAAAAGACGGGATGAACACTGAAGCTTTCTTT,CSVLKDGMNTEAFF
few,TRBD1,TRBV19,TRBJ2-5,TGTGCCAGTGGACAGGGCCTCCAAGAGACCCAGTACTTC,CASGQGLQETQYF
.,TRBD1,TRBV9,TRBJ2-7,TGTGCCAGCAGCGGACAGGGAAACGAGCAGTACTTC,CASSGQGNEQYF
few,.,TRBV29-1,TRBJ2-7,TGCAGCGTTGAATACAGGGTTAACGAGCAGTACTTC,CSVEYRVNEQYF
.,TRBD1,TRBV6-4,TRBJ2-3,TGTGCCAGCAGTCCGGGACAGAGCACAGATACGCAGTATTTT,CASSPGQSTDTQYF
.,.,TRBV28,TRBJ1-2,TGTGCCAGCAGTTTACGTCAGAAGTATGGCTACACCTTC,CASSLRQKYGYTF
.,TRBD2,TRBV4-3,TRBJ2-3,TGCGCCAGCAGCCAAGCGGGAGCGGGAGGGCCAACAGATACGCAGTATTTT,CASSQAGAGGPTDTQYF
.,TRBD2,TRBV20-1,TRBJ2-1,TGCAGTGCTAGTAATAGCGGGCAATACAATGAGCAGTTCTTC,CSASNSGQYNEQFF
few,.,TRBV28,TRBJ1-3,TGTGCCAGCAGAACACAGGGATTTTACTCTGGAAACACCATATATTTT,CASRTQGFYSGNTIYF
.,TRBD1,TRBV20-1,TRBJ1-1,TGCAGTGCAGCCGGGACAGGGACTTTCTTT,CSAAGTGTFF
.,.,TRBV4-2,TRBJ1-1,TGTGCCAGCAGTCAAGTAGGAGGAAACGCTGAAGCTTTCTTT,CASSQVGGNAEAFF
.,.,TRBV4-2,TRBJ2-3,TGTGCCAGCAGCCAAGATCTAGCGGTTGGGGGGCCAGATACGCAGTATTTT,CASSQDLAVGGPDTQYF
.,TRBD2,TRBV4-3,TRBJ2-7,TGCGCCAGCAGCCAAGATCAGGGAGCGGGAAGTTACGAGCAGTACTTC,CASSQDQGAGSYEQYF
.,.,TRBV20-1,TRBJ1-1,TGCAGTGCTAGTTGGGGAGTCACTGAAGCTTTCTTT,CSASWGVTEAFF
.,TRBD2,TRBV2,TRBJ2-1,TGTGCCAGCAGTGAGGCTAGCGGGGCTACCTACAATGAGCAGTTCTTC,CASSEASGATYNEQFF
once,TRBD1,TRBV2,TRBJ2-7,TGTGCCAACATTAAAGGGACAGGCGGCTCCTACGAGCAGTACTTC,CANIKGTGGSYEQYF
few,.,TRBV6-6,TRBJ2-1,TGTGCCAGCAGAGCCTCAGGAGCGGTGTACAATGAGCAGTTCTTC,CASRASGAVYNEQFF
.,TRBD1,TRBV28,TRBJ2-7,TGTGCCAGCGAAGATCTACGGACAGGGCAGTACTTC,CASEDLRTGQYF
.,TRBD2,TRBV15,TRBJ2-2,TGTGCCACCAGCACAAGCCTAGCGGGATCCGCCCGGGCGAACACCGGGGAGCTGTTTTTT,CATSTSLAGSARANTGELFF
.,.,TRBV7-9,TRBJ1-3,TGTGCCAGCAGCCCAACCTCAGGGGATGGAAACACCATATATTTT,CASSPTSGDGNTIYF
.,.,TRBV5-1,TRBJ1-2,TGCGCCAGCAGCAGCGAGGTCGGGACACTTTATGGCTACACCTTC,CASSSEVGTLYGYTF
.,TRBD1,TRBV4-1,TRBJ2-1,TGCGCCAGCAGCCAAGGGGACAGGGATGGCAATGAGCAGTTCTTC,CASSQGDRDGNEQFF
.,TRBD1,TRBV28,TRBJ2-2,TGTGCCAGCAGTTTAGTGATTGGGACAGGGAACACCGGGGAGCTGTTTTTT,CASSLVIGTGNTGELFF
.,TRBD1,TRBV19,TRBJ1-5,TGTGCCAGTAGTAAGACAGGGGATCAGCCCCAGCATTTT,CASSKTGDQPQHF
.,TRBD2,TRBV5-5,TRBJ2-2,TGTGCCAGCAGCATACCCGGGACTAGCACCGGGGAGCTGTTTTTT,CASSIPGTSTGELFF
.,TRBD2,TRBV19,TRBJ2-3,TGTGCCAGTAGTACAAAGCGGGGGGGTAGCACAGATACGCAGTATTTT,CASSTKRGGSTDTQYF